The clone carrying this TCR beta chain was observed many times. The data are from a study of T cell repertoires in cytomegalovirus infection. This CDR3 has 14 amino acids. Germline-derived CDR1 and CDR2 are SGHTA and FQGNSA. V was trimmed by 2 bases and J by 6 bases, leaving 14 bases between them. TCRdb called the reads again in MiXCR, with one record for every CDR3 protein. The sample lists about 150,000 distinct CDR3 sequences, 20% to 30% occurring once. Sequenced sample: PBMCs. This TCR derives from a human donor in good health (CMV status not recorded). Some clones in this sample may be carry-over from other donors' samples. J is TRBJ2-7 and V is TRBV7-2; D is perhaps TRBD1 (5 bases). The CDR3 DNA is TGTGCCAGCAGCTTATGGGTTGGGGCACCCGAGCAGTACTTC. As protein: CASSLWVGAPEQYF.